The 13 T cell receptor beta chains presented below share a single source sample, sequenced in a study of T cell responses to AZD1222 COVID-19 vaccine. The method was immunoSEQ multiplex PCR; TCRdb's version includes in-frame clones alone and lacks a portion of them. Seen here are some 150,000 clones, roughly 90% observed once, and the top ten hold under 3.5%. Specimen: peripheral blood, collected on day 0 of AZD1222 vaccination. All receptors derive from an adult in good health.

The chain joins TRBV19 to TRBJ2-6, with 7 bases matching TRBD1. The CDR3 spans 17 residues. Germline V gives CDR1 LNHDA, CDR2 SQIVND (reference sequence). The ends lost 4 bases at V and 0 bases at J; junction bases unmatched: 6. This CDR3 reads CASSNRDRVSGANVLTF. The CDR3 DNA sequence: TGTGCCAGTAGTAACCGGGACAGAGTCTCTGGGGCCAACGTCCTGACTTTC.

The chain employs TRBV9 and TRBJ1-2; D may be TRBD1 (6 bases). This CDR3 is 14 amino acids long. The V end was cut by 0 bases, the J end by 8 bases, with 14 bases between. Germline-derived CDR1 and CDR2 are SGDLS and YYNGEE. The CDR3 DNA reads TGTGCCAGCAGCGTAGTCGGGGGGCCGTGGGGCTACACCTTC. It translates to CASSVVGGPWGYTF.

The chain has TRBV6-5 and TRBJ2-5; 12 bases are shared with TRBD2. Germline CDR1 is MNHEY and CDR2 is SVGAGI. This CDR3 region has 16 residues. V lost 2 bases and J lost 4; bases outside the gene matches: 5. The CDR3 protein is CASSYPTSGRAETQYF. Here the CDR3 DNA reads TGTGCCAGCAGTTACCCGACTAGCGGGAGAGCAGAGACCCAGTACTTC.

The genes are TRBV4-1 and TRBJ2-2; D unresolved. CDR1 is MGHRA and CDR2 is YSYEKL in the germline V gene. V shed 0 bases and J shed 5 bases, with 10 bases lying between them. The CDR3 totals 15 residues. DNA for the CDR3: TGCGCCAGCAGCCAAGACGCTTTCCCGACCGGGGAGCTGTTTTTT. Residues: CASSQDAFPTGELFF.

The gene calls are TRBV6-1 and TRBJ1-2, with 7 positions matching TRBD1. V lost 4 bases and J lost 0; bases outside the gene matches: 11. In germline, CDR1 is MNHNS, CDR2 SASEGT. This CDR3 has 17 amino acids. CDR3: CASSGEDRINSNYGYTF. The CDR3 DNA is TGTGCCAGCAGTGGGGAGGACAGGATAAACTCTAACTATGGCTACACCTTC.

The rearrangement uses TRBV7-9 and TRBJ2-2; unclear D gene. The germline V and J ends were trimmed by 5 bases and 7 bases, with 17 bases remaining between them. The V gene's germline CDR1 is SEHNR and CDR2 FQNEAQ (reference sequence). This CDR3 contains 15 residues. The CDR3 spells CASSPILGPYGELFF. In nucleotides, the CDR3 is TGTGCCAGCAGCCCAATACTGGGCCCGTACGGGGAGCTGTTTTTT.

This clone was counted once. The chain couples TRBV1 to TRBJ2-2; TRBD2, the table's D call, was not compared with the DNA. TRBV1 is reported as a pseudogene. The CDR3 runs 17 residues. The CDR3 is CTSSQDRCEGDTGELFF. In DNA form, the CDR3 reads TGCACCAGCAGCCAAGATAGGTGCGAAGGAGACACCGGGGAGCTGTTTTTT.

The chain links TRBV10-2 to TRBJ2-7, with no clear D. The germline V gene encodes CDR1 WSHSY and CDR2 SAAADI. V was trimmed by 6 bases and J by 12 bases, leaving 15 bases between them. There are 11 residues in the CDR3. CDR3 coding DNA: TGCGCCAGCAGCCTATCCCCGCAGCGGTACTTC. It is translated as CASSLSPQRYF.

The rearrangement uses TRBV28 and TRBJ1-1; D perhaps matches TRBD1 (5 bases). This CDR3 contains 20 residues. V lost 3 bases and J lost 4, with 30 bases in between. CDR1 is MDHEN and CDR2 is SYDVKM in the germline V gene. CDR3 bases: TGTGCCAGCAGTTTGCCGCCCGGCGCCAGTCGACAGAAAAGGGTCACTGAAGCTTTCTTT. Translating it yields CASSLPPGASRQKRVTEAFF.

The chain employs TRBV28 and TRBJ2-1, with a possible D match to TRBD1 (6 bases). The CDR3 contains 12 residues. The germline V and J ends were trimmed by 5 bases and 10 bases, with 12 bases remaining between them. Germline assignment: CDR1 MDHEN and CDR2 SYDVKM. The CDR3 here is CASSPGVPEQFF. The CDR3, as DNA: TGTGCCAGCAGTCCAGGGGTCCCCGAGCAGTTCTTC.

The chain combines TRBV4-1 with TRBJ2-1; perhaps TRBD1 as D (5 bases). Germline CDR1 MGHRA, CDR2 YSYEKL. The CDR3 has 14 residues. Trimming shortened V by 4 bases and J by 10 bases, and 17 bases separated the two germline ends. The CDR3 bases are TGCGCCAGCAGCCCGGATAGGACACATCAAGAGCAGTTCTTC. The encoded protein is CASSPDRTHQEQFF.

This CDR3 reads CASSFTVGGDSLNSPLHF. For the CDR3, the DNA is TGTGCCAGCAGTTTCACAGTGGGGGGGGACAGTCTCAATTCACCCCTCCACTTT. This chain links TRBV28 with TRBJ1-6; 7 bases are shared with TRBD1. Germline lookup yields CDR1 MDHEN and CDR2 SYDVKM. The junction had 15 bases not matched to a gene; V was cut back by 3 bases and J by 7 bases. The CDR3 sequence is 18 residues long.

Regarding this clone: The same CDR3 can be traced to other DNA sequences in this sample. The chain combines TRBV6-5 with TRBJ2-1; TRBD2 aligns across 8 bases. CDR1 and CDR2 (germline): MNHEY, SVGAGI. Losses at the gene ends were 0 bases for V and 2 bases for J; bases not matched to a gene: 3. CDR3 size: 16 residues. CDR3 protein: CASSYSSGGAYNEQFF. DNA of the CDR3: TGTGCCAGCAGTTACTCTTCGGGAGGGGCCTACAATGAGCAGTTCTTC.